A single sample gave rise to the 8 T cell receptor beta chains below, sequenced in a study of blood T cell repertoires in COVID-19 (dated by TCRdb to 2018 to 2020). Library method: the immunoSEQ multiplex PCR assay. TCRdb re-hosts the immuneACCESS table, in-frame sequences only. Its copies lack some clones; in the studies checked, an unresolved V gene accounts for under half of them, and the cause for the rest is not known. Here the sample has 250,000 to 400,000 clones; roughly 88% occur a single time. The ten largest make up 2.5% to 3.5% of the sample. Input material: peripheral blood. These receptors were collected from a woman aged 30 to 39 with COVID-19, enrolled during active disease.

In this sample, this clone turned up a few times. This sequence joins TRBV19 and TRBJ1-3, with D maybe TRBD1 (5 bases). Trimming removed 7 bases from V and 0 bases from J, with 13 bases in between. The CDR3 runs to 15 residues. CDR1 LNHDA and CDR2 SQIVND come from the germline V gene (reference sequence). The CDR3 sequence: CASICRADSGNTIYF. CDR3 DNA: TGTGCCAGTATCTGCAGGGCCGACTCTGGAAACACCATATATTTT. Variable domain in full (rest from reference TRBV19 and TRBJ1-3): DGGITQSPKYLFRKEGQNVTLSCEQNLNHDAMYWYRQDPGQGLRLIYYSQIVNDFQKGDIAEGYSVSREKKESFPLTVTSAQKNPTAFYLCASICRADSGNTIYFGEGSWLTVV.

This chain joins TRBV10-2 and TRBJ1-5; D is perhaps TRBD1 (6 bases). Germline-derived CDR1 and CDR2 are WSHSY and SAAADI. The V gene lost 5 bases and the J gene lost 5 bases, with 10 bases spanning the gap. This CDR3 spans 13 amino acids. CDR3 DNA: TGCGCCAGCAGTACAGGGAGGGATCAGCCCCAGCATTTT. The encoded protein is CASSTGRDQPQHF.

The V call is TRBV9, the J call TRBJ2-1, with 11 bases lining up with TRBD2. Germline V gene sequence: CDR1 SGDLS, CDR2 YYNGEE. The CDR3 contains 17 residues. V gave up 4 bases and J gave up 6 bases; unmatched junction bases: 12. Here the CDR3 reads CASSPIPTSGRANEQFF. In DNA form, the CDR3 reads TGTGCCAGCAGCCCGATCCCCACTAGCGGGAGAGCCAATGAGCAGTTCTTC.

The V call is TRBV2, the J call TRBJ1-1; 9 nucleotides agree with TRBD1. The V segment lost 7 bases and the J segment 1 base; nucleotides outside the gene matches: 4. Germline V CDR1 and CDR2: SNHLY, FYNNEI. The CDR3 extends over 14 amino acids. This CDR3 reads CASKWTGENTEAFF. As DNA, the CDR3 is TGTGCCAGCAAGTGGACAGGGGAGAACACTGAAGCTTTCTTT.

This clone showed up just a few times. The chain recombines TRBV4-1 with TRBJ2-3; 9 bases map to TRBD1. V was pared by 2 bases and J by 6 bases, with 9 bases of the junction left unmatched. Germline CDR1 is MGHRA and CDR2 is YSYEKL. The CDR3 totals 16 residues. The CDR3 DNA follows: TGCGCCAGCAGCCAACGACAGGGGGTTCCGGCGGATACGCAGTATTTT. Protein sequence: CASSQRQGVPADTQYF.

The J gene is TRBJ1-2, the V gene TRBV6-6; no clear D. Trimming pared 2 bases from V and 1 base from J, leaving 8 bases between. CDR3 length: 14 amino acids. Germline CDR1 MNHNY, CDR2 SVGAGI (reference sequence). CDR3 loop: CASSYDIDNYGYTF. As DNA, the CDR3 is TGTGCCAGCAGTTACGACATCGATAACTATGGCTACACCTTC.

This chain uses TRBV7-2 with TRBJ2-3; possible D gene TRBD1, 6 bases. This CDR3 contains 15 residues. Germline V gene lookup returns CDR1 SGHTA and CDR2 FQGNSA. Trimming left V 2 bases short and J 4 bases short, with 13 bases between. The CDR3 DNA is TGTGCCAGCAGCTTACAGGCAGGGGTGGCAGATACGCAGTATTTT. Amino acid sequence: CASSLQAGVADTQYF.

This chain connects TRBV19 to TRBJ2-3; 8 nucleotides agree with TRBD2. The ends lost 5 bases at V and 8 bases at J; junction bases unmatched: 12. Germline V lookup: CDR1 LNHDA, CDR2 SQIVND (reference sequence). The CDR3 has 15 residues. CDR3 region: CASSPQAGEGFTQYF. The CDR3 DNA is TGTGCCAGTAGTCCTCAAGCGGGAGAAGGGTTTACGCAGTATTTT.